This T cell receptor (beta chain) is from a study of shared clonotypes between healthy human individuals. Study findings and constraints: All-four-donor shared clonotypes had higher generation probabilities than non-shared clonotypes did.

Libraries were prepared by immunoSEQ multiplex PCR; TCRdb keeps only in-frame clonotypes and omits some of them. This sample yields around 560,000 clones, of which approximately 95% are seen a single time; over 0.1% belongs to the top ten. With regard to this clone: Antigen: not known.

Naive CD8 cells lacked CD45RO, underwent positive selection for CCR7 and left out terminally differentiated effector memory CD45RA+ cells. This CDR3 contains 17 residues. Trimming removed 4 bases from V and 3 bases from J; junction bases left unmatched: 9. CDR1 SGHDT and CDR2 YYEEEE come from the germline V gene. The sequencing input was naive CD8+ T cells sorted from blood. This sequence joins TRBV5-6 and TRBJ2-1; TRBD2 matches at 11 bases. This TCR was recovered from a woman in her thirties in good health. Here the CDR3 reads CASSLGLAGPLYNEQFF. The CDR3 DNA sequence: TGTGCCAGCAGCCTCGGACTAGCGGGTCCGCTCTACAATGAGCAGTTCTTC.